The 22 T cell receptor beta chains below all came from one sample that was sequenced in a study of blood T cell repertoires in COVID-19. Sequencing was performed with immunoSEQ multiplex PCR; in TCRdb, only in-frame clones are kept and a portion is missing. This table has 200,000 or so clones, 84% appearing once. Sequences were obtained from peripheral blood. These receptors came from a woman in her 70s with active or convalescent COVID-19.

The V call is TRBV28, the J call TRBJ2-7; D is undetermined. CDR1 is MDHEN and CDR2 is SYDVKM in the germline V gene. With 6 bases removed from V and 3 bases from J, the gap between germline ends came to 21 bases. The CDR3 is made up of 16 amino acids. The CDR3 sequence is CASSGSSSRVRYEQYF. The CDR3 nucleotides read TGTGCCAGCAGCGGTAGTTCAAGCCGGGTACGCTACGAGCAGTACTTC.

This clone was seen a few times. J is TRBJ1-5 and V is TRBV11-2; 7 bases line up with TRBD1. J gave up 0 bases and V 5 bases, and 4 bases lay outside the gene matches. Germline V CDR1 and CDR2: SGHAT, FQNNGV. The CDR3 runs 15 residues. The CDR3 DNA sequence: TGTGCCAGCAGCCTAGGGGGCCTTAGCAATCAGCCCCAGCATTTT. It is translated as CASSLGGLSNQPQHF.

The rearrangement joins TRBV6-5 to TRBJ2-5, with 11 bases lining up with TRBD2. Germline lookup yields CDR1 MNHEY and CDR2 SVGAGI. V shed 2 bases, J shed 5 bases, and the junction held 4 bases outside the gene matches. This CDR3 comprises 15 residues. This CDR3 reads CASSYSSGRGETQYF. Here the CDR3 DNA reads TGTGCCAGCAGTTACAGTAGCGGGAGGGGCGAGACCCAGTACTTC.

The genes are TRBV10-2 and TRBJ1-5; TRBD1 is a possible D gene (5 bases). The CDR3 is 12 residues long. The V end lost 8 bases, the J end lost 10 bases, and 15 bases lay between the germline ends. The germline V gene encodes CDR1 WSHSY and CDR2 SAAADI. CDR3 nucleotides: TGCGCCAGCCTCGCACGGGGGGGACCCCAGCATTTT. Its translation is CASLARGGPQHF.

CDR3 in DNA: TGTGCCAGCTCACTCATGGACCGCGGGGGCGCGGGTGAGACCCAGTACTTC. It translates to CASSLMDRGGAGETQYF. This chain uses TRBV18 with TRBJ2-5, with D perhaps TRBD2 (7 bases). CDR3 length equals 17 residues. Per germline, CDR1 KGHSH and CDR2 LQKENI. Trimming removed 4 bases from V and 5 bases from J, with 23 bases in between. The entire variable domain, with the rest obtained from reference TRBV18 and TRBJ2-5, is as follows: NAGVMQNPRHLVRRRGQEARLRCSPMKGHSHVYWYRQLPEEGLKFMVYLQKENIIDESGMPKERFSAEFPKEGPSILRIQQVVRGDSAAYFCASSLMDRGGAGETQYFGPGTRLLVL.

This clone was seen just once. The chain joins TRBV28 to TRBJ1-5; D is undetermined. There are 12 residues in the CDR3. Looked up from germline, CDR1 is MDHEN and CDR2 is SYDVKM. Trimming took 5 bases from V and 5 from J, leaving 7 bases between them. The CDR3 loop reads CASSAGDQPQHF. The DNA of the CDR3 is TGTGCCAGCAGTGCCGGAGATCAGCCCCAGCATTTT.

CDR3 sequence (DNA): TGTGCCAGCAGGCGGGACAGGGGAGAGACCCAGTACTTC. It codes for CASRRDRGETQYF. The chain employs TRBV5-5 and TRBJ2-5, with TRBD1 matching 10 bases. Germline assignment: CDR1 SGHKS and CDR2 YYEKEE (reference sequence). The CDR3 runs 13 residues. Trimming cost V 5 bases and J 4 bases; bases outside gene matches: 2.

This rearrangement joins TRBV19 to TRBJ1-4, with a tentative D call TRBD1 (5 bases). V lost 7 bases to trimming and J lost 5 bases, with 14 bases between them. The germline V gene has CDR1 LNHDA and CDR2 SQIVND (reference sequence). The CDR3 runs 14 residues. CDR3 sequence reads: CASTSGDSNEKLFF. CDR3 DNA sequence: TGTGCCAGTACCTCGGGGGATTCGAATGAAAAACTGTTTTTT.

The count of this clone is one. The chain carries TRBV12-3 or TRBV12-4 and TRBJ1-1; D is undetermined. This CDR3 is 11 amino acids long. V was pared by 10 bases and J by 6 bases, with 12 bases between. The CDR3 region has the DNA TGTGCCATCAAGGGAGCGGCTGAAGCTTTCTTT. It is translated as CAIKGAAEAFF.

The V and J genes are TRBV12-5 and TRBJ1-1, with no clear D. Trimming took off 3 bases at V and 1 base at J, with 9 bases between the two ends. The CDR3 contains 14 residues. Germline-derived CDR1 and CDR2 are LGHNT and FRNRAP. CDR3 sequence: CASGFGETNTEAFF. As DNA, the CDR3 is TGTGCTAGTGGTTTCGGGGAGACGAACACTGAAGCTTTCTTT. Full variable domain (rest looked up from reference TRBV12-5 and TRBJ1-1): DARVTQTPRHKVTEMGQEVTMRCQPILGHNTVFWYRQTMMQGLELLAYFRNRAPLDDSGMPKDRFSAEMPDATLATLKIQPSEPRDSAVYFCASGFGETNTEAFFGQGTRLTVV.

The chain recombines TRBV4-1 with TRBJ2-5; D might be TRBD1 (7 bases). Germline CDR1 and CDR2: MGHRA and YSYEKL. CDR3 length: 12 amino acids. V was pared by 4 bases and J by 6 bases, with 9 bases between. The chain's CDR3 is CASSPGGQTQYF. The DNA of the CDR3 is TGCGCCAGCAGCCCAGGGGGGCAGACCCAGTACTTC.

J is TRBJ2-2 and V is TRBV30; 12 bases match TRBD2. This CDR3 has 15 amino acids. V dropped 1 base and J dropped 4; count of bases not matched to a gene: 1. Germline loops: CDR1 GTSNPN, CDR2 SVGIG (reference sequence). Here the CDR3 DNA reads TGTGCCTGGAGTGGGACTAGCGGGGCCACCGGGGAGCTGTTTTTT. Protein: CAWSGTSGATGELFF.

This sequence joins TRBV29-1 and TRBJ2-7; 7 bases agree with TRBD1. Looked up from germline, CDR1 is SQVTM and CDR2 is ANQGSEA. V dropped 4 bases and J dropped 4; count of bases not matched to a gene: 10. There are 14 residues in the CDR3. The CDR3 is CSVVPGQLFYEQYF. The CDR3 DNA sequence: TGCAGCGTTGTTCCGGGACAGCTATTTTACGAGCAGTACTTC.

This chain uses TRBV6-6 with TRBJ1-2, with 8 positions matching TRBD1. Per germline, CDR1 MNHNY and CDR2 SVGAGI (reference sequence). This CDR3 has 16 residues. V shed 1 base, J shed 2 bases, and the junction held 6 bases outside the gene matches. The CDR3 here is CASSYYSGGLNYGYTF. The CDR3 DNA sequence: TGTGCCAGCAGTTACTATTCAGGGGGCCTCAACTATGGCTACACCTTC.

Note on this clone: One end of the junction varies from germline; a read error may be responsible. This chain links TRBV4-2 with TRBJ2-7; the match to TRBD2 covers 10 bases. The CDR3 is 15 amino acids. CDR1 LGHNA and CDR2 YNFKEQ come from the germline V gene. DNA for the CDR3: TGTGCCAGCAGCCCCGGCGCCGGGACTAGCGTTCATTTGGGCTTC. Amino acid sequence: CASSPGAGTSVHLGF.

Notes on this clone: This same CDR3 is encoded by further DNA sequences in the sample. CDR3: CASSLSGRDTGELFF. As DNA, the CDR3 is TGTGCCAGCAGCTTAAGCGGGAGGGACACCGGGGAGCTGTTTTTT. V and J are TRBV11-2 and TRBJ2-2; 10 bases are shared with TRBD2. V lost 2 bases to trimming and J lost 3 bases; unmatched junction nucleotides: 0. The germline CDR1 and CDR2 sequences are SGHAT and FQNNGV. The CDR3 consists of 15 residues.

The table lists this clone with a count of one. The chain couples TRBV6-5 to TRBJ1-3; the match to TRBD1 covers 7 bases. V dropped 2 bases and J dropped 8; count of bases not matched to a gene: 9. CDR1 is MNHEY and CDR2 is SVGAGI in the germline V gene. The CDR3 loop spans 15 amino acids. The CDR3 DNA follows: TGTGCCAGCAGTTACGATGCCGGGACAGCTTACACCATATATTTT. It specifies CASSYDAGTAYTIYF.

This sequence joins TRBV14 and TRBJ1-1, with D hard to call. V was clipped by 4 bases and J by 0 bases, with 9 bases between them. The germline V gene encodes CDR1 SGHDN and CDR2 FVKESK. The CDR3 loop spans 14 amino acids. CDR3: CASSLAGMNTEAFF. For the CDR3, the DNA is TGTGCCAGCAGCCTCGCGGGGATGAACACTGAAGCTTTCTTT.

This clone turned up a few times. V usage is TRBV5-1 and J usage is TRBJ1-4; a weak D match, TRBD1 (5 bases). The CDR3 is 15 residues long. V was clipped by 0 bases and J by 6 bases, with 12 bases between them. The germline CDR1 and CDR2 sequences are SGHRS and YFSETQ. The CDR3: CASSLDGGSDEKLFF. CDR3 coding DNA: TGCGCCAGCAGCTTGGATGGGGGGTCGGATGAAAAACTGTTTTTT.

The chain recombines TRBV27 with TRBJ1-6; the D gene is possibly TRBD1 (5 bases). With 2 bases removed from V and 14 bases from J, the gap between germline ends came to 19 bases. The CDR3 spans 15 residues. Germline V CDR1 and CDR2: MNHEY, SMNVEV (reference sequence). The CDR3 reads CASSLTGGSFESLHF. In DNA form, the CDR3 reads TGTGCCAGCAGTTTAACCGGGGGTAGTTTTGAGTCCCTCCACTTT.

The rearrangement joins TRBV27 to TRBJ2-7; TRBD2 might be the D (5 bases). V was shortened by 4 bases and J by 6 bases, with 13 bases between the two germline ends. CDR3 length equals 13 residues. The V gene's germline CDR1 is MNHEY and CDR2 SMNVEV (reference sequence). Here the CDR3 DNA reads TGTGCCAGCAGTTCTCTAATAGGGAGCGAGCAGTACTTC. This translates into CASSSLIGSEQYF.

The gene calls are TRBV27 and TRBJ2-6, with D possibly matching TRBD1 (6 bases). V was cut by 2 bases and J by 0 bases, with 11 bases left in between. Germline V lookup: CDR1 MNHEY, CDR2 SMNVEV (reference sequence). The CDR3 contains 17 residues. The CDR3 nucleotides are TGTGCCAGCAGTTTAGACCCGGGACACTCTGGGGCCAACGTCCTGACTTTC. Translating it yields CASSLDPGHSGANVLTF.